The clone carrying this TCR beta chain was found a few times. Its antigen remains unidentified. The data were taken from a study of blood T cells in healthy people across ages. Study findings and constraints: No one knew whether donors had CMV, which possibly confounded expanded clonotype changes. Calculation of diversity from one million T cells yielded estimates considered to be underestimates.

The use of a sample-barcoded 5' primer and a J-beta primer mix characterized a second PCR of about 6 to 12 cycles. Each TCR beta cDNA got a 12-nucleotide random molecular identifier. Sequencing recovered at least 2.5 million CDR3-containing paired-end reads from each sample. Each CDR3 protein gets one entry after TCRdb re-called the 5' RACE reads with MiXCR. The sample has about 720,000 distinct CDR3 sequences, over 20% seen once. Sequencing input: blood. The receptor comes from a man in his 70s in good health.

The CDR3 coding sequence is TGCAGCGGGGGATTAGAAGAAAAACTGTTTTTT. Residues: CSGGLEEKLFF. V usage is TRBV29-1 and J usage is TRBJ1-4; D uncertain. The germline CDR1 and CDR2 sequences are SQVTM and ANQGSEA. The V end lost 7 bases, the J end lost 8 bases, and 11 bases lay between the germline ends. The CDR3 sequence is 11 residues long.